The clone carrying this T cell receptor (beta chain) was recorded a few times. Antigen specificity is unknown. With 60 Vbeta and 13 Jbeta primers, the PCR was carried out. Clones were read by immunoSEQ multiplex PCR, and TCRdb kept only the in-frame ones, dropping some. The table shows under 130,000 clones, with around 75% occurring only once. These data are taken from a study of cytomegalovirus exposure and HLA in healthy donors. Study-level results: The authors considered a cluster of highly shared sequence variants likely to be a sequencing artifact. Several of the most significant clusters appeared, in a later analysis, to be linked to common viral pathogens. Later examination showed HLA-associated TCR beta chains had greater clonal expansion than equally common others.

The donors, nominally healthy at sampling, likely had unrecorded immune exposures. The CDR3 covers 16 residues. Trimming shortened V by 0 bases and J by 0 bases, and 9 bases separated the two germline ends. Germline values: CDR1 SGHDT, CDR2 YYEEEE. The sample was PBMCs. This TCR came from a man in his forties or fifties in good health and CMV-seronegative. This chain links TRBV5-6 with TRBJ1-4; D may be TRBD1 (5 bases). In nucleotides, the CDR3 is TGTGCCAGCAGCTTGGCCGGGACTGCAACTAATGAAAAACTGTTTTTT. Translated, it gives CASSLAGTATNEKLFF.